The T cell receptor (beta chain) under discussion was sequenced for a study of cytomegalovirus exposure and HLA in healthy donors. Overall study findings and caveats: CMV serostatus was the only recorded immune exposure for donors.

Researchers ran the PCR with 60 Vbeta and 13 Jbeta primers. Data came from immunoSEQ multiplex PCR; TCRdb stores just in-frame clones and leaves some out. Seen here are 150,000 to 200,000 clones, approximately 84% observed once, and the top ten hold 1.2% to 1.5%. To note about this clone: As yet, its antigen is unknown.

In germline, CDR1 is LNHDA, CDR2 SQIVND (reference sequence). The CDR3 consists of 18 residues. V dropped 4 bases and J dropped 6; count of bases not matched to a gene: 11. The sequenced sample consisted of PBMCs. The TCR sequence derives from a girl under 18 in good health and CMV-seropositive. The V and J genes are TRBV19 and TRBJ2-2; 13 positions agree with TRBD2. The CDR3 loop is CASSRGTSGRARPGELFF. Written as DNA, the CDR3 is TGTGCCAGTAGTAGAGGAACTAGCGGGAGGGCCCGCCCCGGGGAGCTGTTTTTT.